Shown below are 22 T cell receptor beta chains from a single sample sequenced in a study of control samples from healthy donors and cancer patients. Using immunoSEQ multiplex PCR, the repertoire was profiled, and TCRdb retains in-frame clones only, with some absent. This sample carries some 120,000 clones, more than 70% of them seen once, and the ten largest clones take 2.5% to 3.5%. The sample consisted of blood. Receptor source: a man in his 60s in good health.

This sequence joins TRBV19 and TRBJ1-1; TRBD1 is a possible D gene (5 bases). CDR3 length: 14 amino acids. The V gene lost 4 bases and the J gene lost 6 bases, with 15 bases spanning the gap. Germline V gene lookup returns CDR1 LNHDA and CDR2 SQIVND (reference sequence). CDR3 loop: CASSTSGTVPEAFF. CDR3 nucleotides: TGTGCCAGTAGTACCTCCGGGACTGTTCCTGAAGCTTTCTTT.

Written as DNA, the CDR3 is TGTGCCAGCAGCTTAGCGACCGAGGTGAGCGAGCAGTACTTC. Amino acids: CASSLATEVSEQYF. The chain recombines TRBV7-2 with TRBJ2-7; D is undetermined. V shed 0 bases and J shed 6 bases, with 12 bases lying between them. The germline gives CDR1 SGHTA, CDR2 FQGNSA. This CDR3 is 14 amino acids long.

The chain links TRBV27 to TRBJ1-5; TRBD1 might be the D (5 bases). CDR1 MNHEY and CDR2 SMNVEV come from the germline V gene (reference sequence). The CDR3 consists of 18 residues. Trimming pared 4 bases from V and 2 bases from J, leaving 21 bases between. CDR3 protein: CASSSPKQGDIGNQPQHF. In DNA, the CDR3 is TGTGCCAGCAGTTCACCAAAACAAGGGGATATTGGCAATCAGCCCCAGCATTTT.

The J gene is TRBJ1-5, the V gene TRBV5-6, with 8 bases that match TRBD1. With V trimmed by 0 bases and J by 1 base, 6 bases remained unmatched. CDR3 size: 17 residues. Germline CDR1 SGHDT, CDR2 YYEEEE. CDR3 bases: TGTGCCAGCAGCTTGGGGGGCAGGGGGCGAAGCAATCAGCCCCAGCATTTT. Protein: CASSLGGRGRSNQPQHF.

This clone was seen more than once but under ten times. The chain links TRBV28 to TRBJ2-1; 11 nucleotides agree with TRBD1. V shed 6 bases and J 5 bases; nucleotides not matched to a gene: 6. This CDR3 has 15 residues. Germline-derived CDR1 and CDR2 are MDHEN and SYDVKM. CDR3 bases: TGTGCCAGCAGCCGAGGACAGGGGGCACACAATGAGCAGTTCTTC. Protein: CASSRGQGAHNEQFF.

V and J are TRBV4-2 and TRBJ2-1; D not certain. Trimming removed 0 bases from V and 8 bases from J, with 11 bases in between. Germline lookup yields CDR1 LGHNA and CDR2 YNFKEQ. The CDR3 is made up of 14 amino acids. CDR3 loop: CASSQDGLQDEQFF. Written as DNA, the CDR3 is TGTGCCAGCAGCCAAGACGGGTTGCAGGATGAGCAGTTCTTC.

V is TRBV6-4 and J is TRBJ2-1, with D possibly matching TRBD1 (6 bases). CDR3 size: 15 residues. Trimming took off 6 bases at V and 7 bases at J, with 19 bases between the two ends. From germline, CDR1 is MRHNA and CDR2 SNTAGT. The CDR3 protein is CASRPREGQGNEQFF. The CDR3 DNA sequence: TGTGCCAGCAGGCCCCGTGAGGGCCAGGGGAATGAGCAGTTCTTC.

This clone was counted only a few times. The V gene is TRBV6-5, the J gene TRBJ2-7, with no clear D. This CDR3 is built from 12 residues. The V gene's germline CDR1 is MNHEY and CDR2 SVGAGI. V dropped 6 bases and J dropped 2 bases, with 8 bases sitting between them. CDR3 sequence reads: CASRRTAYEQYF. The CDR3 DNA reads TGTGCCAGCAGGAGGACCGCCTACGAGCAGTACTTC.

CDR3 in DNA: TGTGCCAGCAGTGACCAGACAGGATCTAATTCACCCCTCCACTTT. Protein sequence: CASSDQTGSNSPLHF. The chain couples TRBV6-1 to TRBJ1-6; possibly TRBD1 for D (6 bases). The CDR3 contains 15 residues. The germline V and J ends were trimmed by 3 bases and 6 bases, with 12 bases remaining between them. Germline CDR1 reads MNHNS; CDR2 reads SASEGT.

V gene TRBV19 combines with J gene TRBJ1-6; possibly TRBD1 for D (5 bases). Germline loops: CDR1 LNHDA, CDR2 SQIVND (reference sequence). The CDR3 covers 16 residues. Trimming took off 5 bases at V and 0 bases at J, with 11 bases between the two ends. For the CDR3, the DNA is TGTGCCAGTAGTCCCTGGGGGAGCTCCTATAATTCACCCCTCCACTTT. This encodes CASSPWGSSYNSPLHF.

The chain employs TRBV19 and TRBJ2-3, with TRBD2 as a possible D gene (6 bases). The CDR3 contains 14 residues. The V gene lost 5 bases and the J gene lost 6 bases, with 15 bases spanning the gap. Germline assignment: CDR1 LNHDA and CDR2 SQIVND (reference sequence). DNA of the CDR3: TGTGCCAGTAGTCCTATGGGCCTAGCGGATACGCAGTATTTT. It encodes CASSPMGLADTQYF.

This chain uses TRBV4-1 with TRBJ1-5, with D perhaps matching TRBD1 (5 bases). There are 15 residues in the CDR3. The ends were cut back, 5 bases at V and 0 bases at J, with 11 bases in the middle. Germline values: CDR1 MGHRA, CDR2 YSYEKL. The chain's CDR3 is CASSDWGNSNQPQHF. In DNA, the CDR3 is TGCGCCAGCAGCGACTGGGGGAATAGCAATCAGCCCCAGCATTTT.

The chain couples TRBV6-6 to TRBJ1-4; D remains unclear. CDR1 is MNHNY, CDR2 SVGAGI, per germline (reference sequence). The CDR3 sequence is 14 residues long. Trimming removed 4 bases at V and 0 bases at J, with 6 bases between. The CDR3 DNA follows: TGTGCCAGCAGTTTTGAAGCAACTAATGAAAAACTGTTTTTT. Protein product: CASSFEATNEKLFF.

This chain connects TRBV6-1 to TRBJ1-5; 8 positions agree with TRBD1. This CDR3 comprises 17 residues. The V gene's germline CDR1 is MNHNS and CDR2 SASEGT. V gave up 7 bases and J gave up 2 bases; unmatched junction bases: 13. The CDR3 protein is CASNERFTGGRNQPQHF. In nucleotides, the CDR3 is TGTGCCAGCAATGAGAGGTTCACAGGGGGTCGCAATCAGCCCCAGCATTTT.

The chain couples TRBV7-2 to TRBJ2-2; D is undetermined. The germline V and J ends were trimmed by 5 bases and 6 bases, with 10 bases remaining between them. The length of the CDR3 is 13 residues. Looked up from germline, CDR1 is SGHTA and CDR2 is FQGNSA. CDR3 loop: CASSTQSSGELFF. Written as DNA, the CDR3 is TGTGCCAGCAGCACCCAGTCCTCCGGGGAGCTGTTTTTT. The full variable domain, completed using reference TRBV7-2 and TRBJ2-2, is GAGVSQSPSNKVTEKGKDVELRCDPISGHTALYWYRQSLGQGLEFLIYFQGNSAPDKSGLPSDRFSAERTGGSVSTLTIQRTQQEDSAVYLCASSTQSSGELFFGEGSRLTVL.

The chain is built from TRBV28 and TRBJ1-3, with D unclear. The CDR3 covers 15 residues. V was clipped by 4 bases and J by 0 bases, with 10 bases between them. The germline V gene has CDR1 MDHEN and CDR2 SYDVKM. The CDR3 loop is CASSSRRVSGNTIYF. CDR3 coding DNA: TGTGCCAGCAGTTCTCGTAGAGTCTCTGGAAACACCATATATTTT.

The chain is built from TRBV7-2 and TRBJ2-3, with 9 bases matching TRBD2. After removal of 5 bases from V and 4 bases from J, the junction contained 13 bases not matched to a gene. This CDR3 is 17 amino acids long. Germline lookup yields CDR1 SGHTA and CDR2 FQGNSA. CDR3 DNA: TGTGCCAGCAGCCGCGGGTCTGGGACTAGCCTCGCAGATACGCAGTATTTT. This translates into CASSRGSGTSLADTQYF. The variable domain in full, with the rest retrieved from reference TRBV7-2 and TRBJ2-3, is GAGVSQSPSNKVTEKGKDVELRCDPISGHTALYWYRQSLGQGLEFLIYFQGNSAPDKSGLPSDRFSAERTGGSVSTLTIQRTQQEDSAVYLCASSRGSGTSLADTQYFGPGTRLTVL.

V gene TRBV18 combines with J gene TRBJ2-5; either TRBD1 or TRBD2 may fit D (5 bases each). The CDR3 contains 15 residues. The germline V gene encodes CDR1 KGHSH and CDR2 LQKENI. V gave up 3 bases and J gave up 4 bases, with 15 bases separating them. As DNA, the CDR3 is TGTGCCAGCTCACCTCTGCAGGGAGTGGTAGAGACCCAGTACTTC. As protein: CASSPLQGVVETQYF.

Worth noting for this clone: The same CDR3 can be traced to other DNA sequences in this sample. The V call is TRBV7-2, the J call TRBJ1-1; TRBD1 matches 7 bases. The CDR3 covers 13 residues. Germline V gene sequence: CDR1 SGHTA, CDR2 FQGNSA. Trimming took 4 bases from V and 5 from J; bases not matched to a gene: 4. CDR3 DNA sequence: TGTGCCAGCAGCTCCCAGGGGGGTACTGAAGCTTTCTTT. Protein sequence: CASSSQGGTEAFF.

V is TRBV4-2 and J is TRBJ2-5, with TRBD2 matching over 16 bases. Germline CDR1 reads LGHNA; CDR2 reads YNFKEQ. Germline trimming cut 2 bases from V and 14 bases from J; bases unmatched to any gene: 17. The CDR3 runs to 18 residues. The CDR3 nucleotides read TGTGCCAGCAGCCAATCCCTAGAGGGGACTAGCGGGGGGGGCGTGAAATACTTC. As protein: CASSQSLEGTSGGGVKYF.

The rearrangement joins TRBV5-5 to TRBJ2-5; no clear D. This CDR3 comprises 11 residues. Germline V gene data show CDR1 as SGHKS and CDR2 as YYEKEE (reference sequence). The ends were cut back, 4 bases at V and 4 bases at J, with 5 bases in the middle. The CDR3 nucleotides are TGTGCCAGCAGCGTCGGAGAGACCCAGTACTTC. Translating it yields CASSVGETQYF.

The rearrangement uses TRBV10-3 and TRBJ1-5; weak D call: TRBD1 (6 bases). Germline-derived CDR1 and CDR2 are ENHRY and SYGVKD. V was shortened by 4 bases and J by 0 bases, with 10 bases between the two germline ends. The CDR3 runs 15 residues. In DNA form, the CDR3 reads TGTGCCATCAGTGGCGGGGGCCATAGCAATCAGCCCCAGCATTTT. It encodes CAISGGGHSNQPQHF.